This TCR beta chain stems from a study of cytomegalovirus exposure and HLA in healthy donors. Points from the study as a whole: The classifier was said to identify cytomegalovirus status with high specificity and sensitivity.

60 Vbeta and 13 Jbeta primers were used in PCR. The table came from immunoSEQ multiplex PCR; TCRdb's copy has only in-frame clones and leaves some out. The table lists roughly 100,000 clones, roughly 85% of them singletons. Regarding this clone: The antigen remains unidentified.

Material: PBMCs. The sequence was obtained from a woman aged 40 to 50 in good health and CMV-seronegative.

The CDR3 protein is CASSLSAGGLEETQYF. Written as DNA, the CDR3 is TGTGCCAGCAGCTTGAGTGCGGGGGGCCTAGAAGAGACCCAGTACTTC. V usage is TRBV5-4 and J usage is TRBJ2-5, with 8 positions matching TRBD2. Germline loops: CDR1 SGHNT, CDR2 YYREEE (reference sequence). The V gene end was trimmed by 1 base and the J gene end by 3 bases; junction bases not matched to a gene: 8. This CDR3 has 16 amino acids.